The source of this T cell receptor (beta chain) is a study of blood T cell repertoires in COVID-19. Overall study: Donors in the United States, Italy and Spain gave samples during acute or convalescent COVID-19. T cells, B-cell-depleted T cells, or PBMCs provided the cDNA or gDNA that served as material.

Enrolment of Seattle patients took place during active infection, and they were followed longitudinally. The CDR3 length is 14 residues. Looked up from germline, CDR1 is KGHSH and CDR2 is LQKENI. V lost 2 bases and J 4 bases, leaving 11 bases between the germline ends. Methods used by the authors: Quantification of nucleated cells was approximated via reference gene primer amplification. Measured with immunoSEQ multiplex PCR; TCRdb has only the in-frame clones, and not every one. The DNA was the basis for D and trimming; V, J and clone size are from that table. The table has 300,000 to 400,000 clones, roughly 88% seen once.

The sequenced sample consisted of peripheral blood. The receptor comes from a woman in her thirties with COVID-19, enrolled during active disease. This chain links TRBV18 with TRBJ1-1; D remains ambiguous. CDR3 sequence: CASSPEDGITEAFF. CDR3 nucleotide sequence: TGTGCCAGCTCACCAGAGGACGGGATCACTGAAGCTTTCTTT. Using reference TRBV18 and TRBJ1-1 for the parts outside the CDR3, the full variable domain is NAGVMQNPRHLVRRRGQEARLRCSPMKGHSHVYWYRQLPEEGLKFMVYLQKENIIDESGMPKERFSAEFPKEGPSILRIQQVVRGDSAAYFCASSPEDGITEAFFGQGTRLTVV.